The following is a TCR beta chain sequence with its context. Using immunoSEQ multiplex PCR, the repertoire was profiled, and TCRdb retains in-frame clones only, with some absent. The data hold around 300,000 clones, with around 83% observed a single time. This sample is drawn from a study of blood T cell repertoires in COVID-19. V was clipped by 1 base and J by 5 bases, with 12 bases between them. Germline CDR1 and CDR2: SGHRS and YFSETQ. The CDR3 length is 14 residues. The chain couples TRBV5-1 to TRBJ1-1; no definite D call. Material: peripheral blood. This receptor was obtained from a man younger than 40 with active or convalescent COVID-19. CDR3 residues: CASSLTDGATEAFF. The CDR3 nucleotides are TGCGCCAGCAGCTTGACCGACGGAGCGACTGAAGCTTTCTTT.